One T cell receptor (beta chain) is described in this entry. These data come from a study of regulatory T cells in long-lasting Graves disease. Arm-PCR with iRepertoire HTBI primers amplified the CDR3 regions for these TCR beta libraries. TCRdb reprocessed the multiplex PCR reads via MiXCR and lists one record per CDR3 protein. The table lists a few hundred thousand distinct CDR3 sequences, over 15% of them singletons. Described time point: newly diagnosed GD, antithyroid drugs for less than 3 months. Scientists built the TCR library using RNA that was extracted from PBMCs. The sample was also linked to a second study, of T cells in Graves' hyperthyroidism and ophthalmopathy.

The material was peripheral blood mononuclear cells (PBMCs), obtained at new diagnosis, from a patient treated with antithyroid drugs. The source is a man between 40 and 49 years old with Graves disease.

The CDR3 region is CASSGTSGGPGELFF. CDR3 sequence (DNA): TGTGCCAGCAGCGGGACTAGCGGGGGCCCCGGGGAGCTGTTTTTT. V and J are TRBV11-2 and TRBJ2-2; 14 bases are a match to TRBD2. This CDR3 region has 15 residues. The junction had 2 bases not matched to a gene; V was cut back by 5 bases and J by 6 bases. Per the germline V gene, CDR1 is SGHAT and CDR2 is FQNNGV.